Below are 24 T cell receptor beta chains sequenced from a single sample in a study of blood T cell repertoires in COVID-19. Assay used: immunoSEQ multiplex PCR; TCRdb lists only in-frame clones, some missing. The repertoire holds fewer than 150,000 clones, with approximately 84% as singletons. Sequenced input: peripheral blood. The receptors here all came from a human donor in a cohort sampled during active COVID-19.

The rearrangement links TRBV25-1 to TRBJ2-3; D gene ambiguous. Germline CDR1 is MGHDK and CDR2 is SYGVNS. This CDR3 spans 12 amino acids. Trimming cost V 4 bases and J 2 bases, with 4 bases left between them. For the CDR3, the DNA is TGTGCCAGCAGTGCGTACACAGATACGCAGTATTTT. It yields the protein CASSAYTDTQYF. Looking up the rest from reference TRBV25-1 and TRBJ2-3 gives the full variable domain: EADIYQTPRYLVIGTGKKITLECSQTMGHDKMYWYQQDPGMELHLIHYSYGVNSTEKGDLSSESTVSRIRTEHFPLTLESARPSHTSQYLCASSAYTDTQYFGPGTRLTVL.

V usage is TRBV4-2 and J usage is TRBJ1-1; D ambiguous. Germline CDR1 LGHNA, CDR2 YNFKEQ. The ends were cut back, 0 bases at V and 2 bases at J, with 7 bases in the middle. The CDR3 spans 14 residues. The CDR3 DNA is TGTGCCAGCAGCCAAGAACGGTTAAACACTGAAGCTTTCTTT. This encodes CASSQERLNTEAFF.

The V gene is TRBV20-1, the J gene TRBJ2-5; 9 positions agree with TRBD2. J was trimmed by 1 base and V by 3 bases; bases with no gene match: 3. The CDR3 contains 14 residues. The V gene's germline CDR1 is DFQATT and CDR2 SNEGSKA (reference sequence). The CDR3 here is CSASPSGVQETQYF. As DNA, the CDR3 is TGCAGTGCTAGTCCTAGCGGGGTCCAAGAGACCCAGTACTTC.

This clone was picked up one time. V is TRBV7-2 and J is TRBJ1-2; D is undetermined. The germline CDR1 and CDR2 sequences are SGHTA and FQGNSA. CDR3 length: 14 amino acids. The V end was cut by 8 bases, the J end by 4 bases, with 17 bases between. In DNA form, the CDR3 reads TGTGCCAGCTCTCTCAGTACAGCTACCTATGGCTACACCTTC. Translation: CASSLSTATYGYTF.

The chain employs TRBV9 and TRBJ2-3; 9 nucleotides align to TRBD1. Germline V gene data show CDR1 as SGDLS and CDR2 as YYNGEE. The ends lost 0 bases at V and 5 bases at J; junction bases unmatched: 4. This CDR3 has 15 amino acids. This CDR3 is CASSVGDRVVDTQYF. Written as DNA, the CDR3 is TGTGCCAGCAGCGTAGGGGACAGGGTTGTAGATACGCAGTATTTT.

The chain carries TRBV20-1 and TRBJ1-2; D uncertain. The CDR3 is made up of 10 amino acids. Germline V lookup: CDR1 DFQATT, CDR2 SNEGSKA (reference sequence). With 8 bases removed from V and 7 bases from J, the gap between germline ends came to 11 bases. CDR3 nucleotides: TGCAGTCTGGGAGGGCCTGGCTACACCTTC. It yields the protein CSLGGPGYTF.

The CDR3 reads CASSLEGGGKKLFF. The CDR3 DNA sequence: TGTGCCAGCAGCTTAGAGGGGGGGGGTAAAAAACTGTTTTTT. This chain uses TRBV7-2 with TRBJ1-4, with D perhaps TRBD1 (6 bases). Germline CDR1 is SGHTA and CDR2 is FQGNSA. The CDR3 has 14 residues. Trimming pared 1 base from V and 9 bases from J, leaving 12 bases between.

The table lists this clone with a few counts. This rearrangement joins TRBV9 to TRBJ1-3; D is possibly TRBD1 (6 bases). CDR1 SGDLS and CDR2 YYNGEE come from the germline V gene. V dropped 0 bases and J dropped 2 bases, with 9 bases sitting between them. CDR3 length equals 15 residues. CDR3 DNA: TGTGCCAGCAGCGTAGCGACAGGAACTGGAAACACCATATATTTT. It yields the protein CASSVATGTGNTIYF.

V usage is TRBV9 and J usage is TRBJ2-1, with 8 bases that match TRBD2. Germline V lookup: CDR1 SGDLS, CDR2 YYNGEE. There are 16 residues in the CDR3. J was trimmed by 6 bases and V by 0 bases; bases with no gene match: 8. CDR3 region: CASSVGTGGPINEQFF. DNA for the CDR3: TGTGCCAGCAGCGTAGGTACGGGGGGGCCGATCAATGAGCAGTTCTTC.

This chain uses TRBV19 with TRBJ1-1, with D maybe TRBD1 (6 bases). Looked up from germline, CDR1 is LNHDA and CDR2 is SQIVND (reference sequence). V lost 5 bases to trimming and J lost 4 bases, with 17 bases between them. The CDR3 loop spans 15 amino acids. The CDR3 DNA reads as TGTGCCAGTAGTCGGCAGGGGAGTTCAGGCACTGAAGCTTTCTTT. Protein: CASSRQGSSGTEAFF.

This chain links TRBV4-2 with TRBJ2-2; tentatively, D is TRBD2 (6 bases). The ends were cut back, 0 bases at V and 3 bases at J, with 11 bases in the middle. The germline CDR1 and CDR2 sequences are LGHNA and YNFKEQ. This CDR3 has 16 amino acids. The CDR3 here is CASSQEGGAYTGELFF. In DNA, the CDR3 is TGTGCCAGCAGCCAAGAAGGAGGGGCGTACACCGGGGAGCTGTTTTTT.

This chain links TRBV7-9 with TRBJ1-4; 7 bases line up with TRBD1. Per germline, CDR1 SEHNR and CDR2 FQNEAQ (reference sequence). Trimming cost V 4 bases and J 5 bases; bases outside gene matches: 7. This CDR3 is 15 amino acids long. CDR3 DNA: TGTGCCAGCAGCTCCGAAATAGGGGGCAATGAAAAACTGTTTTTT. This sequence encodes CASSSEIGGNEKLFF. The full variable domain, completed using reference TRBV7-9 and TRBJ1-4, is DTGVSQNPRHKITKRGQNVTFRCDPISEHNRLYWYRQTLGQGPEFLTYFQNEAQLEKSRLLSDRFSAERPKGSFSTLEIQRTEQGDSAMYLCASSSEIGGNEKLFFGSGTQLSVL.

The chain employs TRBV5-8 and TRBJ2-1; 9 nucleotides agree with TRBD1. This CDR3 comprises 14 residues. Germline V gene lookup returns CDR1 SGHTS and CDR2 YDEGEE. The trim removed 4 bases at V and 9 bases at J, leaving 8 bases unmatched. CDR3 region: CASSEGQGWGEQFF. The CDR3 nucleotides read TGTGCCAGCAGCGAGGGACAGGGTTGGGGTGAGCAGTTCTTC.

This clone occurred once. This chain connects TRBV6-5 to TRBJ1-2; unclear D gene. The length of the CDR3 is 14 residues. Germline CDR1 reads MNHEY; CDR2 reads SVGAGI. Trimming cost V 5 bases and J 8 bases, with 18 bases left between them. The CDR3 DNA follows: TGTGCCAGCAGTAATCCGGGCCCCGGCGGGGGCTACACCTTC. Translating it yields CASSNPGPGGGYTF.

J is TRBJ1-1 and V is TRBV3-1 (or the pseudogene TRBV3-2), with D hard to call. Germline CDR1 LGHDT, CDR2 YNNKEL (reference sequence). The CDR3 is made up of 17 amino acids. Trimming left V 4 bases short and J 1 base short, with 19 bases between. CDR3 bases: TGTGCCAGCAGCCCTTTGGCCTCGACACCGTGGAACACTGAAGCTTTCTTT. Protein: CASSPLASTPWNTEAFF.

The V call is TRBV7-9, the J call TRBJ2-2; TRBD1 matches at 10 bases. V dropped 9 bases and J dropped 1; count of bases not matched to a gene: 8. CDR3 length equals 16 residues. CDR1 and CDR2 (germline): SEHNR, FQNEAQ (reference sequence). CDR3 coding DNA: TGTGCCAGTAGCCCGGGGGACAGGGGGAACACCGGGGAGCTGTTTTTT. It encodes CASSPGDRGNTGELFF.

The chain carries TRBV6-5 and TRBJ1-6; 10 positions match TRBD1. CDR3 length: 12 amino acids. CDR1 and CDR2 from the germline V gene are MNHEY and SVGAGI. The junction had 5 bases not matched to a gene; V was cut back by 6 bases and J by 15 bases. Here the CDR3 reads CASSSGTGDLHF. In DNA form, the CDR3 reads TGTGCCAGCAGCTCCGGGACAGGGGACCTCCACTTT.

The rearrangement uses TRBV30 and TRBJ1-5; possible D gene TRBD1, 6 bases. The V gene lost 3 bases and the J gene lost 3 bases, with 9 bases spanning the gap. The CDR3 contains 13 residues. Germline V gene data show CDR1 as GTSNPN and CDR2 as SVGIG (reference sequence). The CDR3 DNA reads TGTGCCTGGAGCAGGGGAGTCAATCAGCCCCAGCATTTT. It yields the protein CAWSRGVNQPQHF.

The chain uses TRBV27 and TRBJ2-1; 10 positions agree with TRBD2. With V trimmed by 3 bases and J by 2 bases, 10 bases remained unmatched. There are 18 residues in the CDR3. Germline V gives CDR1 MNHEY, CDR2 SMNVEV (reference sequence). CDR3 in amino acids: CASSFSHLAGEAYNEQFF. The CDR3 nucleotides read TGTGCCAGCAGTTTCAGTCACCTAGCGGGGGAAGCCTACAATGAGCAGTTCTTC.

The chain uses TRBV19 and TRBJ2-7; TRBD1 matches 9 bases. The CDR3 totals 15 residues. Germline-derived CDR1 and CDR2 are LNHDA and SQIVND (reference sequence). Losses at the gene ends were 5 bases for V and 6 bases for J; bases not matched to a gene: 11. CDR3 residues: CASSGTNRGRSEQYF. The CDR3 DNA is TGTGCCAGTAGTGGTACGAACAGGGGGCGCAGCGAGCAGTACTTC.

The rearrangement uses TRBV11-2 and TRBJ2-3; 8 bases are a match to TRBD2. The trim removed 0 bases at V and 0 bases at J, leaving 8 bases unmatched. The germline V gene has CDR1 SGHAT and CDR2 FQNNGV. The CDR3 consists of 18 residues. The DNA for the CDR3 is TGTGCCAGCAGCTTAGATCGTGCCCGGGGGGGCAGCACAGATACGCAGTATTTT. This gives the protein CASSLDRARGGSTDTQYF.

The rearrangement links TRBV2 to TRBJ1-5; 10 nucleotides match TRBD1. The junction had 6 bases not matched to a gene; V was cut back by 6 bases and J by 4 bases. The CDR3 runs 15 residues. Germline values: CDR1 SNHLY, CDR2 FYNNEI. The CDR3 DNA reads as TGTGCCAGCAGCCCACCGGGACAGGGGAATCAGCCCCAGCATTTT. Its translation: CASSPPGQGNQPQHF.

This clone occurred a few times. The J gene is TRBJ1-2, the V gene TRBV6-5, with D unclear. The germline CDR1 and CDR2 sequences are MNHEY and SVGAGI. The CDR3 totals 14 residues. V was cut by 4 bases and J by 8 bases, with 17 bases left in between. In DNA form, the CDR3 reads TGTGCCAGCAGTTCCCCGGGAGGGAATGGCGGCTACACCTTC. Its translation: CASSSPGGNGGYTF.

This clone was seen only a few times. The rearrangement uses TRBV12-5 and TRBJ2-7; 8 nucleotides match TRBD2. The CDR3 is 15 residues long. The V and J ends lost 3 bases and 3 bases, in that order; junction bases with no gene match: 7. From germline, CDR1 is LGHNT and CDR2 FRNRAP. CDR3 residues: CASGLSGLANYEQYF. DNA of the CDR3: TGTGCTAGTGGTTTATCTGGACTAGCCAACTACGAGCAGTACTTC.